This T cell receptor beta chain originates from a study of T cells after yellow fever vaccination. General study results and limits: Post-booster repertoires contained most primary-vaccination clones again (around 96% CD4, about 90% CD8).

This clonotype occurred a few times. Its target is unknown. Synthesis of TCR cDNA relied on 5'RACE template switching, which attached a universal primer site and UMIs. A single record per CDR3 protein comes from TCRdb applying MiXCR to the 5' RACE reads. The table lists 85,000 to 100,000 distinct CDR3 sequences, 5.8% of them singletons, with 35% to 45% in the top ten. The CDR3 length is 15 residues. The germline CDR1 and CDR2 sequences are LGHNA and YSLEER. The V end lost 0 bases, the J end lost 7 bases, and 15 bases lay between the germline ends. This material consisted of CD8+ T cells sorted from PBMCs, taken 10 days after the yellow fever booster vaccination. This clonotype originated in a man in his late teens or twenties who received the YFV17D yellow fever vaccine. The chain employs TRBV4-3 and TRBJ2-5, with D tentatively TRBD2 (6 bases). Written as DNA, the CDR3 is TGCGCCAGCAGCCAAGATTCGGACTGGCGGGGGACCCAGTACTTC. It is translated as CASSQDSDWRGTQYF.